Listed here are 26 T cell receptor beta chains from one sample, sequenced in a study of radiation and T cells in renal cell carcinoma. Time point defined: blood 4 weeks post-SBRT, at nephrectomy. Treatment in this sample: 15 Gy SBRT to primary tumor, nephrectomy 4 weeks later. Repertoires were generated with immunoSEQ multiplex PCR, while TCRdb's copy carries only in-frame clones and drops some. The sample has 75,000 to 90,000 clones; about 89% are singletons. The input for sequencing was blood, taken from a patient whose treatment included radiotherapy and nephrectomy. These TCRs come from an older woman with renal cell carcinoma.

The V call is TRBV20-1, the J call TRBJ2-7; D unresolved. V dropped 4 bases and J dropped 7 bases, with 11 bases sitting between them. This CDR3 is built from 11 residues. Germline CDR1 DFQATT, CDR2 SNEGSKA (reference sequence). The CDR3 is CSAMIAEEQYF. The CDR3 coding sequence is TGCAGTGCTATGATCGCTGAAGAGCAGTACTTC.

The chain employs TRBV4-3 and TRBJ2-5, with 11 bases aligning to TRBD2. The closer fit of TRBJ2-7 to the DNA end suggests the J call may be wrong. The CDR3 is made up of 16 amino acids. Germline loops: CDR1 LGHNA, CDR2 YSLEER. CDR3 region: CASSQASGGISYEQYF. The CDR3 DNA reads TGCGCCAGCAGCCAAGCTAGCGGGGGGATCTCCTACGAGCAGTACTTC.

The rearrangement joins TRBV4-1 to TRBJ1-2; D not resolved. CDR3 length: 14 amino acids. The germline V gene has CDR1 MGHRA and CDR2 YSYEKL. Trimming took 0 bases from V and 3 from J, leaving 8 bases between them. CDR3 protein: CASSQDGGDYGYTF. The CDR3 DNA sequence: TGCGCCAGCAGCCAAGATGGTGGAGACTATGGCTACACCTTC.

The rearrangement uses TRBV13 and TRBJ1-2; D gene uncertain. Germline V gene sequence: CDR1 PRHDT, CDR2 FYEKMQ (reference sequence). The CDR3 covers 15 residues. Trimming removed 3 bases from V and 2 bases from J, with 13 bases in between. For the CDR3, the DNA is TGTGCCAGCAGCTTTGTCTGGGAGGCCAACTATGGCTACACCTTC. Amino acid sequence: CASSFVWEANYGYTF.

The chain joins TRBV29-1 to TRBJ2-7, with no clear D. This CDR3 spans 15 amino acids. V shed 3 bases and J shed 4 bases, with 19 bases lying between them. Germline V CDR1 and CDR2: SQVTM, ANQGSEA. This CDR3 reads CSVEAKDAVGYEQYF. In DNA, the CDR3 is TGCAGCGTTGAGGCCAAGGACGCGGTGGGGTACGAGCAGTACTTC.

This sequence joins TRBV2 and TRBJ1-1; tentatively, D is TRBD1 (5 bases). From germline, CDR1 is SNHLY and CDR2 FYNNEI. V gave up 1 base and J gave up 6 bases, with 12 bases separating them. The CDR3 totals 14 residues. CDR3: CASSEERTQPEAFF. In DNA form, the CDR3 reads TGTGCCAGCAGTGAAGAGAGGACACAGCCTGAAGCTTTCTTT. Full variable domain (outside the CDR3, taken from reference TRBV2 and TRBJ1-1): EPEVTQTPSHQVTQMGQEVILRCVPISNHLYFYWYRQILGQKVEFLVSFYNNEISEKSEIFDDQFSVERPDGSNFTLKIRSTKLEDSAMYFCASSEERTQPEAFFGQGTRLTVV.

CDR3 amino acids: CAWSRLWLAVSSYEQYF. DNA of the CDR3: TGTGCCTGGAGTCGCCTGTGGCTAGCGGTGAGCTCCTACGAGCAGTACTTC. This rearrangement joins TRBV30 to TRBJ2-7; 7 bases align to TRBD2. The germline V gene encodes CDR1 GTSNPN and CDR2 SVGIG (reference sequence). This CDR3 comprises 17 residues. V trimming: 2 bases; J trimming: 0 bases; junction bases outside the gene matches: 13.

DNA for the CDR3: TGTGCCAGCAGCTTAGATCTTATGACCTATGGCTACACCTTC. It translates to CASSLDLMTYGYTF. The J gene is TRBJ1-2, the V gene TRBV11-2; D remains ambiguous. Germline assignment: CDR1 SGHAT and CDR2 FQNNGV. The germline V and J ends were trimmed by 0 bases and 4 bases, with 9 bases remaining between them. The length of the CDR3 is 14 residues.

The CDR3 DNA sequence: TGTGCCAGCAGCTTGGAGGCGGGAACACCTAATCAGCCCCAGCATTTT. Residues: CASSLEAGTPNQPQHF. The chain combines TRBV5-5 with TRBJ1-5, with D uncertain. Looked up from germline, CDR1 is SGHKS and CDR2 is YYEKEE (reference sequence). This CDR3 region has 16 residues. V was shortened by 0 bases and J by 4 bases, with 14 bases between the two germline ends.

The genes are TRBV5-1 and TRBJ2-3, with 7 bases lining up with TRBD2. The V gene end was trimmed by 1 base and the J gene end by 3 bases; junction bases not matched to a gene: 8. The germline gives CDR1 SGHRS, CDR2 YFSETQ. There are 16 residues in the CDR3. In DNA form, the CDR3 reads TGCGCCAGCAGCTTGTTGCGGGGGTGGTTTACAGATACGCAGTATTTT. This codes for CASSLLRGWFTDTQYF.

In its sample, this clone was seen a few times. This sequence joins TRBV7-6 and TRBJ1-3, with 9 bases fitting TRBD1. This CDR3 is built from 16 residues. Germline-derived CDR1 and CDR2 are SGHVS and FNYEAQ. J lost 0 bases, V lost 5 bases, and 5 bases had no gene match. CDR3 protein: CASSPRGQGSGNTIYF. The CDR3 bases are TGTGCCAGCAGCCCGCGGGGACAGGGCTCTGGAAACACCATATATTTT.

V usage is TRBV5-1 and J usage is TRBJ1-1, with D uncertain. Germline CDR1 and CDR2: SGHRS and YFSETQ. The CDR3 extends over 12 amino acids. V was shortened by 0 bases and J by 3 bases, with 3 bases between the two germline ends. The CDR3, as DNA: TGCGCCAGCAGCTTGGGGGACACTGAAGCTTTCTTT. Protein: CASSLGDTEAFF. Full variable domain (remainder filled in from reference TRBV5-1 and TRBJ1-1): KAGVTQTPRYLIKTRGQQVTLSCSPISGHRSVSWYQQTPGQGLQFLFEYFSETQRNKGNFPGRFSGRQFSNSRSEMNVSTLELGDSALYLCASSLGDTEAFFGQGTRLTVV.

J is TRBJ2-1 and V is TRBV4-1; possible D gene TRBD1, 5 bases. V lost 1 base and J 5 bases, leaving 9 bases between the germline ends. Germline V gene data show CDR1 as MGHRA and CDR2 as YSYEKL. CDR3 length equals 14 residues. The CDR3 spells CASSQVVGDNEQFF. In nucleotides, the CDR3 is TGCGCCAGCAGCCAAGTCGTAGGGGACAATGAGCAGTTCTTC.

The chain uses TRBV7-3 and TRBJ2-1, with 7 bases fitting TRBD2. The CDR3 spans 16 residues. Germline lookup yields CDR1 SGHTA and CDR2 FQGTGA. J gave up 0 bases and V 5 bases, and 7 bases lay outside the gene matches. CDR3 loop: CASSPGGTRSYNEQFF. The CDR3 bases are TGTGCCAGCAGCCCCGGGGGGACCCGCTCCTACAATGAGCAGTTCTTC.

The chain uses TRBV5-4 and TRBJ2-2; D is undetermined. The CDR3 is made up of 16 amino acids. Germline assignment: CDR1 SGHNT and CDR2 YYREEE (reference sequence). V shed 5 bases and J shed 0 bases, with 14 bases lying between them. The CDR3 loop is CASRLLEGPNTGELFF. The CDR3 DNA sequence: TGTGCCAGCAGGTTGCTCGAAGGGCCGAACACCGGGGAGCTGTTTTTT.

The rearrangement links TRBV7-2 to TRBJ2-6; D gene ambiguous. Trimming cost V 8 bases and J 2 bases, with 13 bases left between them. Germline CDR1 is SGHTA and CDR2 is FQGNSA. The CDR3 has 15 amino acids. The DNA for the CDR3 is TGTGCCAGCGGGCCTAGGGCCGCTGGGGCCAACGTCCTGACTTTC. It is translated as CASGPRAAGANVLTF.

This chain links TRBV6-4 with TRBJ2-7; 9 nucleotides align to TRBD2. This CDR3 has 16 residues. V was clipped by 5 bases and J by 2 bases; unmatched bases: 10. Per the germline V gene, CDR1 is MRHNA and CDR2 is SNTAGT. The chain's CDR3 is CASSRQERGAPYEQYF. The CDR3 nucleotides are TGTGCCAGCAGTCGTCAGGAGCGGGGGGCGCCCTACGAGCAGTACTTC.

The chain joins TRBV6-4 to TRBJ2-6; 8 bases map to TRBD1. The CDR3 consists of 15 residues. The germline V gene has CDR1 MRHNA and CDR2 SNTAGT. Trimming removed 5 bases from V and 2 bases from J; junction bases left unmatched: 2. The CDR3 spells CASSKDRAGANVLTF. CDR3 nucleotides: TGTGCCAGCAGTAAGGACAGGGCTGGGGCCAACGTCCTGACTTTC.

This chain uses TRBV14 with TRBJ2-1, with D perhaps matching TRBD2 (5 bases). The V end lost 0 bases, the J end lost 11 bases, and 11 bases lay between the germline ends. The CDR3 extends over 13 amino acids. Germline V gene lookup returns CDR1 SGHDN and CDR2 FVKESK. CDR3: CASSQELTTKQFF. Written as DNA, the CDR3 is TGTGCCAGCAGCCAAGAACTGACTACTAAGCAGTTCTTC.

This chain connects TRBV6-1 to TRBJ1-4; D ambiguous. V lost 6 bases and J 0 bases, leaving 8 bases between the germline ends. This CDR3 region has 14 residues. From germline, CDR1 is MNHNS and CDR2 SASEGT. CDR3 sequence reads: CASRSGATNEKLFF. DNA of the CDR3: TGTGCCAGCAGAAGTGGGGCAACTAATGAAAAACTGTTTTTT.

The genes are TRBV9 and TRBJ2-3; TRBD2 agrees at 7 bases. The trim removed 0 bases at V and 4 bases at J, leaving 5 bases unmatched. Germline CDR1 SGDLS, CDR2 YYNGEE. This CDR3 is built from 15 residues. The CDR3 nucleotides read TGTGCCAGCAGCGTAGTATTGGGGGGGGCAGATACGCAGTATTTT. This sequence encodes CASSVVLGGADTQYF.

In this sample, this clone turned up a few times. This chain joins TRBV5-1 and TRBJ1-1; possibly TRBD1 for D (5 bases). There are 14 residues in the CDR3. Looked up from germline, CDR1 is SGHRS and CDR2 is YFSETQ. V lost 5 bases to trimming and J lost 2 bases, with 13 bases between them. The CDR3 sequence: CASSHGTGNTEAFF. DNA of the CDR3: TGCGCCAGCAGTCACGGGACGGGCAACACTGAAGCTTTCTTT.

This chain joins TRBV10-3 and TRBJ2-5, with TRBD1 as a possible D gene (5 bases). With the DNA end fitting TRBJ2-7 better, the J assignment may be wrong. The CDR3 covers 14 residues. Germline V CDR1 and CDR2: ENHRY, SYGVKD. This CDR3 is CAISIQGSTYEQYF. CDR3 bases: TGTGCCATCAGTATCCAGGGTTCTACCTACGAGCAGTACTTC.

The J gene is TRBJ2-1, the V gene TRBV19, with D tentatively TRBD2 (5 bases). V shed 5 bases and J shed 9 bases, with 11 bases lying between them. This CDR3 comprises 12 residues. Germline CDR1 and CDR2: LNHDA and SQIVND (reference sequence). This chain's CDR3 is CASSPTGVEQFF. The CDR3 region has the DNA TGTGCCAGTAGTCCCACCGGGGTTGAGCAGTTCTTC. Variable domain in full (rest from reference TRBV19 and TRBJ2-1): DGGITQSPKYLFRKEGQNVTLSCEQNLNHDAMYWYRQDPGQGLRLIYYSQIVNDFQKGDIAEGYSVSREKKESFPLTVTSAQKNPTAFYLCASSPTGVEQFFGPGTRLTVL.

The genes are TRBV13 and TRBJ2-5; TRBD2 might be the D (7 bases). Germline V gene data show CDR1 as PRHDT and CDR2 as FYEKMQ (reference sequence). This CDR3 is built from 16 residues. The V and J ends lost 5 bases and 2 bases respectively, with 18 bases between them. CDR3 nucleotides: TGTGCCAGCAGCCAACAAGGGGGGGCGCGGCAAGAGACCCAGTACTTC. It translates to CASSQQGGARQETQYF.

J is TRBJ1-4 and V is TRBV30; D is ambiguous. Trimming took off 1 base at V and 13 bases at J, with 10 bases between the two ends. The CDR3 has 11 residues. Germline-derived CDR1 and CDR2 are GTSNPN and SVGIG (reference sequence). CDR3 sequence reads: CAWSERTGLFF. CDR3 in DNA: TGTGCCTGGAGTGAGAGGACCGGACTGTTTTTT.